These 29 T cell receptor beta chains were all obtained from the same sample, sequenced in a study of vaccination effects on CD4 cells after COVID-19. Isolation of CD4+ T cells took place after more than 9 days of culture. The table came from immunoSEQ multiplex PCR; TCRdb's copy has only in-frame clones and leaves some out. This table holds about 70,000 clones, roughly three quarters found once. These TCRs are of unknown antigen specificity. Here the sequenced sample was CD4+ T cells from PBMCs cultured without peptide, taken before COVID-19 vaccination. All receptors derive from a human donor who received a COVID-19 vaccine.

This chain joins TRBV29-1 and TRBJ2-5; 11 bases are a match to TRBD1. Germline lookup yields CDR1 SQVTM and CDR2 ANQGSEA. V lost 6 bases, J lost 4 bases, and 10 bases stayed unmatched. The CDR3 runs 15 residues. As DNA, the CDR3 is TGCAGCGTAGCCGGGACAGGGGGTTATGGAGAGACCCAGTACTTC. Protein product: CSVAGTGGYGETQYF. Drawing the rest from reference TRBV29-1 and TRBJ2-5, the complete variable domain is SAVISQKPSRDICQRGTSLTIQCQVDSQVTMMFWYRQQPGQSLTLIATANQGSEATYESGFVIDKFPISRPNLTFSTLTVSNMSPEDSSIYLCSVAGTGGYGETQYFGPGTRLLVL.

The rearrangement joins TRBV3-1 (or the pseudogene TRBV3-2) to TRBJ2-6; D gene unclear. V gave up 3 bases and J gave up 1 base, with 4 bases separating them. CDR3 size: 14 residues. Germline V CDR1 and CDR2: LGHDT, YNNKEL (reference sequence). CDR3: CASSQGSGANVLTF. DNA of the CDR3: TGTGCCAGCAGCCAGGGATCTGGGGCCAACGTCCTGACTTTC.

The chain links TRBV30 to TRBJ2-5; D is tentatively TRBD1 or TRBD2 (5 bases each). Trimming left V 4 bases short and J 0 bases short, with 15 bases between. This CDR3 has 15 amino acids. Germline CDR1 and CDR2: GTSNPN and SVGIG (reference sequence). CDR3 in DNA: TGTGCCTGGACACGGGGCGTGGGGAACCAAGAGACCCAGTACTTC. This translates into CAWTRGVGNQETQYF. Variable domain in full (rest from reference TRBV30 and TRBJ2-5): SQTIHQWPATLVQPVGSPLSLECTVEGTSNPNLYWYRQAAGRGLQLLFYSVGIGQISSEVPQNLSASRPQDRQFILSSKKLLLSDSGFYLCAWTRGVGNQETQYFGPGTRLLVL.

The CDR3 sequence is CASSQRLAETQYF. CDR3 in DNA: TGTGCCAGCAGCCAACGACTAGCGGAGACCCAGTACTTC. The V and J genes are TRBV14 and TRBJ2-5; 8 bases agree with TRBD2. The germline gives CDR1 SGHDN, CDR2 FVKESK. CDR3 length: 13 amino acids. J gave up 5 bases and V 2 bases, and 1 base lay outside the gene matches.

This rearrangement joins TRBV19 to TRBJ1-5, with a tentative D call TRBD1 (5 bases). Trimming cost V 7 bases and J 4 bases, with 23 bases left between them. The germline V gene encodes CDR1 LNHDA and CDR2 SQIVND (reference sequence). The CDR3 is 17 residues long. The DNA of the CDR3 is TGTGCCAGTACCCAGGGTGGGCAGGTACTCGGGAATCAGCCCCAGCATTTT. Its protein is CASTQGGQVLGNQPQHF.

The V call is TRBV12-5, the J call TRBJ2-2; TRBD2 might be the D (5 bases). The CDR3 totals 18 residues. Germline V CDR1 and CDR2: LGHNT, FRNRAP. Trimming pared 0 bases from V and 6 bases from J, leaving 20 bases between. CDR3 loop: CASGLVPDGNSRAGELFF. CDR3 bases: TGTGCTAGTGGTTTGGTACCGGACGGGAACAGTAGGGCCGGGGAGCTGTTTTTT.

V and J are TRBV5-5 and TRBJ1-1, with D possibly matching TRBD1 (5 bases). This CDR3 is built from 17 residues. Germline V gives CDR1 SGHKS, CDR2 YYEKEE (reference sequence). V dropped 4 bases and J dropped 5 bases, with 24 bases sitting between them. The CDR3 DNA reads TGTGCCAGCAGCCCCCACGGCGTCGGTGAGGGGAGAACTGAAGCTTTCTTT. Protein sequence: CASSPHGVGEGRTEAFF.

This clone was counted a few times. The chain has TRBV24-1 and TRBJ1-2; 9 bases are a match to TRBD1. Germline trimming cut 4 bases from V and 4 bases from J; bases unmatched to any gene: 3. CDR1 is KGHDR and CDR2 is SFDVKD in the germline V gene. The CDR3 spans 14 residues. CDR3 sequence reads: CATSEGQGFYGYTF. CDR3 in DNA: TGTGCCACCAGTGAGGGACAGGGATTCTATGGCTACACCTTC.

J is TRBJ1-6 and V is TRBV7-2; D gene uncertain. The CDR3 consists of 13 residues. V was cut by 5 bases and J by 10 bases, with 12 bases left in between. CDR1 and CDR2 from the germline V gene are SGHTA and FQGNSA. CDR3 amino acids: CASSPRFVSPLHF. CDR3 coding DNA: TGTGCCAGCAGCCCGCGTTTCGTCTCACCCCTCCACTTT.

The gene calls are TRBV19 and TRBJ2-4; a weak D match, TRBD1 (6 bases). The CDR3 length is 14 residues. CDR1 is LNHDA and CDR2 is SQIVND in the germline V gene (reference sequence). V gave up 3 bases and J gave up 7 bases, with 13 bases separating them. The CDR3 is CASSITGPGNIQYF. In nucleotides, the CDR3 is TGTGCCAGTAGTATTACAGGGCCAGGGAACATTCAGTACTTC. Together with reference TRBV19 and TRBJ2-4, the CDR3 gives the full variable domain: DGGITQSPKYLFRKEGQNVTLSCEQNLNHDAMYWYRQDPGQGLRLIYYSQIVNDFQKGDIAEGYSVSREKKESFPLTVTSAQKNPTAFYLCASSITGPGNIQYFGAGTRLSVL.

The V call is TRBV5-1, the J call TRBJ2-1, with no clear D. V lost 5 bases and J lost 3, with 15 bases in between. Germline loops: CDR1 SGHRS, CDR2 YFSETQ. This CDR3 comprises 15 residues. CDR3 region: CASSGPPPLYNEQFF. In DNA, the CDR3 is TGCGCCAGCAGTGGACCGCCCCCTCTCTACAATGAGCAGTTCTTC.

The genes are TRBV28 and TRBJ1-5, with D unclear. With 5 bases removed from V and 6 bases from J, the gap between germline ends came to 14 bases. The germline gives CDR1 MDHEN, CDR2 SYDVKM. The CDR3 is made up of 14 amino acids. The CDR3 reads CASSRRDVGQPQHF. CDR3 coding DNA: TGTGCCAGCAGTCGTCGAGATGTGGGTCAGCCCCAGCATTTT.

This chain uses TRBV28 with TRBJ1-1; D not resolved. This CDR3 contains 14 residues. CDR1 is MDHEN and CDR2 is SYDVKM in the germline V gene. The ends were cut back, 3 bases at V and 1 base at J, with 9 bases in the middle. The CDR3, as DNA: TGTGCCAGCAGTTTCATTGGCAAGAACACTGAAGCTTTCTTT. The encoded protein is CASSFIGKNTEAFF.

This clone was seen only once. The chain has TRBV12-3 or TRBV12-4 and TRBJ1-2, with unresolved D. The ends were cut back, 3 bases at V and 6 bases at J, with 11 bases in the middle. This CDR3 is 13 amino acids long. The CDR3 region is CASSFGGLDGYTF. Written as DNA, the CDR3 is TGTGCCAGCAGTTTTGGAGGGTTAGATGGCTACACCTTC.

V usage is TRBV2 and J usage is TRBJ2-3; 8 bases agree with TRBD2. The CDR3 contains 16 residues. Germline CDR1 reads SNHLY; CDR2 reads FYNNEI. J lost 2 bases, V lost 4 bases, and 8 bases had no gene match. The CDR3 nucleotides read TGTGCCAGCAGTGTACTACGGGGGGGCCCCACAGATACGCAGTATTTT. Its protein product is CASSVLRGGPTDTQYF.

The sample holds many counts of this clone. This chain uses TRBV5-8 with TRBJ2-3, with TRBD2 as a possible D gene (6 bases). CDR1 and CDR2 (germline): SGHTS, YDEGEE. V lost 10 bases, J lost 0 bases, and 27 bases lay in between. This CDR3 has 18 amino acids. The CDR3: CASPNNPGETASTDTQYF. The CDR3 DNA sequence: TGTGCCTCCCCGAATAATCCGGGGGAGACAGCTAGCACAGATACGCAGTATTTT.

There are a few counts of this clone. This rearrangement joins TRBV19 to TRBJ1-5; no reliable D call. Germline CDR1 reads LNHDA; CDR2 reads SQIVND (reference sequence). The CDR3 totals 14 residues. Deletions cut 5 bases from V and 2 bases from J, with 10 bases between. In nucleotides, the CDR3 is TGTGCCAGTAGTGTTGGCAGTCGCAATCAGCCCCAGCATTTT. It codes for CASSVGSRNQPQHF.

The chain couples TRBV10-3 to TRBJ2-3, with D perhaps matching TRBD2 (5 bases). From germline, CDR1 is ENHRY and CDR2 SYGVKD. The CDR3 has 16 residues. V shed 3 bases and J shed 0 bases, with 13 bases lying between them. The CDR3: CAISERGETSTDTQYF. In nucleotides, the CDR3 is TGTGCCATCAGTGAACGGGGAGAAACTAGCACAGATACGCAGTATTTT.

The chain links TRBV5-1 to TRBJ1-1; a weak D match, TRBD1 (5 bases). This CDR3 region has 15 residues. Germline CDR1 SGHRS, CDR2 YFSETQ. V was cut by 7 bases and J by 1 base, with 17 bases left in between. The DNA for the CDR3 is TGCGCCAGCGCCTGGGGGGGTGGGGAGAACACTGAAGCTTTCTTT. It translates to CASAWGGGENTEAFF.

V gene TRBV11-1 combines with J gene TRBJ2-2; TRBD1 matches at 8 bases. The CDR3 runs 15 residues. Germline V gives CDR1 SGHAT, CDR2 FQDESV (reference sequence). J was trimmed by 8 bases and V by 2 bases; bases with no gene match: 7. The CDR3: CASSLFGQGRGELFF. CDR3 sequence (DNA): TGTGCCAGCAGCTTATTTGGACAGGGTAGAGGGGAGCTGTTTTTT.

This clone was picked up one time. The V and J genes are TRBV18 and TRBJ1-6, with D perhaps matching TRBD1 (5 bases). The V end was cut by 6 bases, the J end by 5 bases, with 17 bases between. Germline V gene sequence: CDR1 KGHSH, CDR2 LQKENI. The CDR3 is 16 residues long. CDR3 bases: TGTGCCAGCTCCTATACGGGGACGTCCCATAATTCACCCCTCCACTTT. Amino acids: CASSYTGTSHNSPLHF.

The chain joins TRBV5-1 to TRBJ1-2; TRBD1 aligns across 10 bases. Germline CDR1 is SGHRS and CDR2 is YFSETQ. J was trimmed by 8 bases and V by 2 bases; bases with no gene match: 18. The CDR3 has 18 residues. CDR3 amino acids: CASSLGGTTGGGGKGYTF. The CDR3 DNA reads TGCGCCAGCAGCTTAGGGGGGACGACAGGGGGCGGCGGAAAAGGCTACACCTTC.

V is TRBV29-1 and J is TRBJ1-1; D ambiguous. Germline values: CDR1 SQVTM, CDR2 ANQGSEA. This CDR3 has 13 residues. With 7 bases removed from V and 0 bases from J, the gap between germline ends came to 12 bases. CDR3 sequence (DNA): TGCAGCGCTCGTGATGGGATGAACACTGAAGCTTTCTTT. Protein sequence: CSARDGMNTEAFF. The full variable domain, in which reference TRBV29-1 and TRBJ1-1 provide the parts outside the CDR3, is SAVISQKPSRDICQRGTSLTIQCQVDSQVTMMFWYRQQPGQSLTLIATANQGSEATYESGFVIDKFPISRPNLTFSTLTVSNMSPEDSSIYLCSARDGMNTEAFFGQGTRLTVV.

This rearrangement joins TRBV6-2 or TRBV6-3 to TRBJ1-5, with 7 bases that match TRBD1. CDR1 and CDR2 from the germline V gene are MNHEY and SVGEGT. The CDR3 spans 16 residues. The V segment lost 1 base and the J segment 4 bases; nucleotides outside the gene matches: 7. For the CDR3, the DNA is TGTGCCAGCAGTTACTATAAGGGGGCCGGGAATCAGCCCCAGCATTTT. Translation: CASSYYKGAGNQPQHF.

This clone was counted a single time. This rearrangement joins TRBV30 to TRBJ2-2, with 8 bases lining up with TRBD1. The V segment lost 4 bases and the J segment 7 bases; nucleotides outside the gene matches: 8. The CDR3 consists of 14 residues. The germline CDR1 and CDR2 sequences are GTSNPN and SVGIG (reference sequence). The CDR3 DNA sequence: TGTGCCTGGAATCAGGGGGCAAGGGGCGGGGAGCTGTTTTTT. It is translated as CAWNQGARGGELFF. Together with reference TRBV30 and TRBJ2-2, the CDR3 gives the full variable domain: SQTIHQWPATLVQPVGSPLSLECTVEGTSNPNLYWYRQAAGRGLQLLFYSVGIGQISSEVPQNLSASRPQDRQFILSSKKLLLSDSGFYLCAWNQGARGGELFFGEGSRLTVL.

This chain's CDR3 is CASSYSHLPKNEQFF. The DNA for the CDR3 is TGTGCCAGCAGTTATTCTCACCTCCCTAAGAATGAGCAGTTCTTC. This chain uses TRBV6-2 or TRBV6-3 with TRBJ2-1; D gene unclear. V shed 3 bases and J shed 7 bases, with 16 bases lying between them. This CDR3 has 15 residues. Germline CDR1 is MNHEY and CDR2 is SVGEGT.

The J gene is TRBJ2-6, the V gene TRBV5-1; D is uncertain. The V end lost 4 bases, the J end lost 1 base, and 15 bases lay between the germline ends. Germline V lookup: CDR1 SGHRS, CDR2 YFSETQ. CDR3 length equals 17 residues. The chain's CDR3 is CASSITVELSGANVLTF. CDR3 coding DNA: TGCGCCAGCAGCATAACAGTGGAACTATCTGGGGCCAACGTCCTGACTTTC.

This chain connects TRBV28 to TRBJ2-1; 11 bases are a match to TRBD2. CDR3 size: 16 residues. CDR1 MDHEN and CDR2 SYDVKM come from the germline V gene. Trimming at V came to 6 bases and at J to 4 bases, leaving 8 bases not matched to a gene. Here the CDR3 reads CASRNSGGASYNEQFF. The CDR3 nucleotides are TGTGCCAGCAGGAATAGCGGGGGGGCATCATACAATGAGCAGTTCTTC. Complete variable domain (other parts from reference TRBV28 and TRBJ2-1): DVKVTQSSRYLVKRTGEKVFLECVQDMDHENMFWYRQDPGLGLRLIYFSYDVKMKEKGDIPEGYSVSREKKERFSLILESASTNQTSMYLCASRNSGGASYNEQFFGPGTRLTVL.

The chain links TRBV5-5 to TRBJ1-2; TRBD1 matches at 9 bases. This CDR3 spans 18 amino acids. From germline, CDR1 is SGHKS and CDR2 YYEKEE (reference sequence). With 4 bases clipped from V and 7 bases from J, the junction kept 20 bases outside the gene matches. CDR3 protein: CASSLSGTGPVIGRGYTF. The DNA of the CDR3 is TGTGCCAGCAGCCTCTCAGGGACAGGGCCGGTAATAGGGCGTGGCTACACCTTC.